This T cell receptor beta chain was profiled in a study of PD-1 blockade in classical Hodgkin lymphoma. There was relapse after autologous stem cell transplantation in every patient, and there was variation in brentuximab vedotin exposure. Profiling relied on immunoSEQ multiplex PCR, and the TCRdb table lists in-frame clones only, not all of them. The table has about 40,000 clones, about 90% seen once. This CDR3 has 14 amino acids. Per germline, CDR1 MNHEY and CDR2 SVGAGI. The V end lost 4 bases, the J end lost 3 bases, and 13 bases lay between the germline ends. The receptor comes from a human donor with classical Hodgkin lymphoma. Sequences were derived from peripheral blood mononuclear cells (PBMCs), sampled at baseline. This chain joins TRBV6-5 and TRBJ2-7, with D possibly being TRBD1 (5 bases). For the CDR3, the DNA is TGTGCCAGCAGTTTAACAGACAGCTACTACGAGCAGTACTTC. Translated, it gives CASSLTDSYYEQYF.